The sequence of this T cell receptor (beta chain) was determined in a study of blood T cell repertoires in COVID-19. Across the whole study: Sources were T cells, B-cell-depleted T cells, or PBMCs; the material itself was cDNA or gDNA.

Germline V gene sequence: CDR1 MNHEY, CDR2 SVGAGI. CDR3 length: 14 residues. The ends lost 4 bases at V and 3 bases at J; junction bases unmatched: 3. The data were produced by immunoSEQ multiplex PCR, yet TCRdb's version contains in-frame clones alone and is incomplete. The table lists roughly 120,000 clones, roughly 80% of them singletons. The receptor was isolated from a middle-aged woman with acute or convalescent COVID-19. The chain recombines TRBV6-5 with TRBJ1-2; 9 nucleotides match TRBD1. The sample was peripheral blood. The CDR3 loop is CASSSWDRDYGYTF. CDR3 DNA: TGTGCCAGCAGTTCCTGGGACAGGGACTATGGCTACACCTTC.